These T cell receptor beta chains were read from a single sample in a study of blood T cell repertoires in COVID-19. Here immunoSEQ multiplex PCR was the method, and the copy in TCRdb shows in-frame clones only, minus some. This table holds about 380,000 clones, 85% found once. The specimen sequenced was peripheral blood. These receptors originate from a woman aged 18-29 years with acute or convalescent COVID-19. Both conserved end residues are part of each CDR3. D genes are given only for firm matches. Clone sizes are given selectively: once, few, many, or a class where the clone is expanded.

V	D	size	J	CDR3	DNA
TRBV2	-	-	TRBJ1-3	CASRQRTAGNTIYF	TGTGCCAGCAGACAAAGGACAGCCGGAAACACCATATATTTT
TRBV28	TRBD1	-	TRBJ2-7	CASSGQDSSYEQYF	TGTGCCAGCAGTGGACAGGATAGCTCCTACGAGCAGTACTTC
TRBV6-5	TRBD1	-	TRBJ2-3	CASSPRTGDTDTQYF	TGTGCCAGCAGTCCGCGGACAGGGGACACAGATACGCAGTATTTT
TRBV18	TRBD1	-	TRBJ1-1	CASSQDRGMNTEAFF	TGTGCCAGCTCACAGGACAGGGGAATGAACACTGAAGCTTTCTTT
TRBV29-1	TRBD1	few	TRBJ1-4	CSATGEANEKLFF	TGCAGCGCCACAGGGGAGGCTAATGAAAAACTGTTTTTT
TRBV4-2	TRBD2	-	TRBJ2-7	CASSQDLGLAGMSYEQYF	TGTGCCAGCAGCCAAGATCTGGGACTAGCGGGAATGTCCTACGAGCAGTACTTC
TRBV7-3	TRBD1	-	TRBJ2-5	CASSLTPGGETQYF	TGTGCCAGCAGCTTAACCCCAGGGGGAGAGACCCAGTACTTC
TRBV5-5	-	-	TRBJ2-1	CASSWDTWNEQFF	TGTGCCAGCAGCTGGGACACCTGGAATGAGCAGTTCTTC
TRBV10-3	-	-	TRBJ2-3	CASGGLTDTQYF	TGTGCATCAGGGGGACTCACAGATACGCAGTATTTT
TRBV12-3/TRBV12-4	-	-	TRBJ1-4	CASSFGDNAKLFF	TGTGCCAGCAGTTTTGGGGACAACGCAAAACTGTTTTTT